This T cell receptor beta chain was sequenced during a study of glioma-infiltrating T cells. The CDR3 has 11 amino acids. The V and J ends lost 5 bases and 3 bases respectively, with 5 bases between them. CDR1 SEHNR and CDR2 FQNEAQ come from the germline V gene (reference sequence). Using RNA template, CDR3s of TCR alpha and beta were amplified with iRepertoire arm-PCR. One-step reverse transcription and amplification started from about 100-400 ng of tissue mRNA or PBMC total RNA. From the multiplex PCR reads, TCRdb called clonotypes with MiXCR, one entry per CDR3 protein. The repertoire holds over 130,000 distinct CDR3 sequences, with about two fifths as singletons.

J is TRBJ2-7 and V is TRBV7-9; D is uncertain. The TCR comes from a human donor with low-grade glioma or glioblastoma, undergoing nonglioma brain surgery, or in good health (not recorded which). Sequenced input: glioma tissue, nonneoplastic brain tissue, or PBMCs (not recorded which). CDR3 protein: CASSRNYEQYF. CDR3 in DNA: TGTGCCAGCAGCCGTAACTACGAGCAGTACTTC.